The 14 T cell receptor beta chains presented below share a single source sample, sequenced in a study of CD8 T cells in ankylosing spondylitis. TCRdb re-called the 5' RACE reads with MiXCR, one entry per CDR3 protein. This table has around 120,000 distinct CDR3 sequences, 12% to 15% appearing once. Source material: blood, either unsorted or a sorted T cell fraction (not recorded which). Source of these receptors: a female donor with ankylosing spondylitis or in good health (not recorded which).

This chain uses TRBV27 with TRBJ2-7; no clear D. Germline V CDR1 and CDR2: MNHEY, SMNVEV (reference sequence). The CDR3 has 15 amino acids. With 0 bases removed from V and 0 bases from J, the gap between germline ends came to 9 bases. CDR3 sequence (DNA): TGTGCCAGCAGTTTATCCCCCCAGAGCTCCTACGAGCAGTACTTC. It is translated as CASSLSPQSSYEQYF.

The CDR3 is CASSLVEGAYAGYTF. The CDR3 bases are TGTGCCAGCAGCTTAGTGGAGGGGGCCTATGCGGGCTACACCTTC. The V and J genes are TRBV7-2 and TRBJ1-2; 7 bases map to TRBD1. V gave up 1 base and J gave up 8 bases; unmatched junction bases: 10. This CDR3 region has 15 residues. Germline V gives CDR1 SGHTA, CDR2 FQGNSA.

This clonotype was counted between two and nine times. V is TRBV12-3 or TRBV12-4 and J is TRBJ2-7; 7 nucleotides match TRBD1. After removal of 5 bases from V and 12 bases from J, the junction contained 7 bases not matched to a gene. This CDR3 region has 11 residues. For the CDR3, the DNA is TGTGCCAGCAGTGAAGACAGGGTGATGTACTTC. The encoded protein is CASSEDRVMYF.

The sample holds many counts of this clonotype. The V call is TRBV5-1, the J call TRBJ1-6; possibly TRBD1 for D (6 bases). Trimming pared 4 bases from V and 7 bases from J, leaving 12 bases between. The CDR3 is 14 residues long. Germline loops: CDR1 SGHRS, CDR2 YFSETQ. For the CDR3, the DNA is TGCGCCAGCAGCCCGTTTGGACAGAATTCACCCCTCCACTTT. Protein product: CASSPFGQNSPLHF.

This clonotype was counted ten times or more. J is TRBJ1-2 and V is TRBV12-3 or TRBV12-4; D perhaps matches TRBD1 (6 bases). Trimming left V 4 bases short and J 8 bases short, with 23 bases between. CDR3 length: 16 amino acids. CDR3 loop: CASSSTGQPPYIGYTF. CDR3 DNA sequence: TGTGCCAGCAGTTCCACTGGACAGCCTCCCTATATCGGCTACACCTTC.

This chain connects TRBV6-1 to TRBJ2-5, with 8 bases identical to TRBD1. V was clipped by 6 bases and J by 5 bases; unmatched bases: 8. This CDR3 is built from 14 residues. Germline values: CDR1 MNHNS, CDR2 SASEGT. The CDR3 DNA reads TGTGCCAGCAGGCAGGCAGGGGGCGGTGAGACCCAGTACTTC. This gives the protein CASRQAGGGETQYF.

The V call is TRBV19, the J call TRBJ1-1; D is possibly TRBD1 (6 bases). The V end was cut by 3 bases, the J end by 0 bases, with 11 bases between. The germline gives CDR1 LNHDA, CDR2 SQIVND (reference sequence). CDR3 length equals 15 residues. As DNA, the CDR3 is TGTGCCAGTAGTATCTGGGGACAAATGAACACTGAAGCTTTCTTT. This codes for CASSIWGQMNTEAFF.

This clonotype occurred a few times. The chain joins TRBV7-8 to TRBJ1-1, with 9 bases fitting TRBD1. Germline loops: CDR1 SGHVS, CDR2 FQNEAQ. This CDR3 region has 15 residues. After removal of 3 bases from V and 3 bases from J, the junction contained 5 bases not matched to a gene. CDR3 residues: CASSFRTGDYTEAFF. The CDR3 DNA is TGTGCCAGCAGCTTTCGGACAGGGGATTACACTGAAGCTTTCTTT.

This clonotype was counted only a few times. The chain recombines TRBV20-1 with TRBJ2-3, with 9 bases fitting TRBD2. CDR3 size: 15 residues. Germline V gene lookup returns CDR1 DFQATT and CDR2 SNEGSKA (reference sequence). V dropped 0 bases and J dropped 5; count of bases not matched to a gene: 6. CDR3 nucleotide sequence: TGCAGTGCTAGAGACGGGCGGGGGGGTGTAGATACGCAGTATTTT. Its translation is CSARDGRGGVDTQYF.

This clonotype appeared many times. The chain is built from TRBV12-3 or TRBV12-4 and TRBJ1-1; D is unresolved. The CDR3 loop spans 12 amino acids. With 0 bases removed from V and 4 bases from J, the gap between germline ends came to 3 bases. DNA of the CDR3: TGTGCCAGCAGTTTAGCCGTCACTGAAGCTTTCTTT. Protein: CASSLAVTEAFF.

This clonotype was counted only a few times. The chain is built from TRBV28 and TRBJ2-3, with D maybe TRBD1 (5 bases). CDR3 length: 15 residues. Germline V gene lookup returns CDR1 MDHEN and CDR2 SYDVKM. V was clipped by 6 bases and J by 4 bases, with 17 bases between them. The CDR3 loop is CASSPQAGIADTQYF. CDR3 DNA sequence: TGTGCCAGCAGCCCCCAAGCAGGGATTGCAGATACGCAGTATTTT. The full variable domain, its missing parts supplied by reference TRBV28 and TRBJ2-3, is DVKVTQSSRYLVKRTGEKVFLECVQDMDHENMFWYRQDPGLGLRLIYFSYDVKMKEKGDIPEGYSVSREKKERFSLILESASTNQTSMYLCASSPQAGIADTQYFGPGTRLTVL.

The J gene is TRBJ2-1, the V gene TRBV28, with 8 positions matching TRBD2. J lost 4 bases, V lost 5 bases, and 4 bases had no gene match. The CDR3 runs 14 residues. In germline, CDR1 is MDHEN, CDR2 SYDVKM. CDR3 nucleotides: TGTGCCAGCAGTCGGGCTAGCGGGTACAATGAGCAGTTCTTC. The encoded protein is CASSRASGYNEQFF.

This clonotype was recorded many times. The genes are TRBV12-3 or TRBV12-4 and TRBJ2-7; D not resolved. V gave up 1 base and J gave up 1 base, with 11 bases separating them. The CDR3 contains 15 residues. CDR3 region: CASSLDVRVSYEQYF. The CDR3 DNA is TGTGCCAGCAGTTTAGACGTAAGGGTTTCCTACGAGCAGTACTTC.

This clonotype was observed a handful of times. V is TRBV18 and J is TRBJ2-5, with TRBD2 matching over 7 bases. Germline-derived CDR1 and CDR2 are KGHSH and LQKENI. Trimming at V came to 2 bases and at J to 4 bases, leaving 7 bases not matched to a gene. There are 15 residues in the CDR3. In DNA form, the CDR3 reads TGTGCCAGCTCACCATCGGGAGGAATATCAGAGACCCAGTACTTC. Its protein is CASSPSGGISETQYF.